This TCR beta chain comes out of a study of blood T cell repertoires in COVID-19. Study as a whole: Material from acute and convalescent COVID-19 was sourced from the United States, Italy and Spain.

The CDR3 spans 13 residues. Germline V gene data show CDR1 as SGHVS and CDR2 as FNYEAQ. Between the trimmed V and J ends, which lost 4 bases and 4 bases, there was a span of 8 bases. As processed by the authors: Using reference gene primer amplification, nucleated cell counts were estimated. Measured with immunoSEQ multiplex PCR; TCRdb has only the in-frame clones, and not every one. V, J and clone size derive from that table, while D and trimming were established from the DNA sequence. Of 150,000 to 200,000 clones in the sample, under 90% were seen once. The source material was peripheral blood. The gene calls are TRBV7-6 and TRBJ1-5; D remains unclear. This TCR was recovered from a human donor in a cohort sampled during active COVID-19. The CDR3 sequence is CASSSGGNQPQHF. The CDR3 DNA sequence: TGTGCCAGCAGCTCCGGAGGGAATCAGCCCCAGCATTTT.